The T cell receptor beta chain under discussion was sequenced for a study of OX40 agonist ivuxolimab in advanced cancers. Trimming removed 4 bases from V and 1 base from J, with 8 bases in between. CDR3 size: 14 residues. CDR1 and CDR2 from the germline V gene are SGHTA and FQGNSA. Profiling relied on immunoSEQ multiplex PCR, and the TCRdb table lists in-frame clones only, not all of them. The sample carries 78,000 or so clones, 88% recorded once. The chain links TRBV7-2 to TRBJ1-5; no reliable D call. The material sequenced was CD4+ or CD8+ T cells sorted from blood, taken in a trial of the OX40 agonist ivuxolimab. The sequence was obtained from an adult with an advanced solid tumor such as melanoma, head and neck, liver or kidney cancer. CDR3 DNA: TGTGCCAGCAGCTCCAGCCCCAGCAATCAGCCCCAGCATTTT. This encodes CASSSSPSNQPQHF.